This TCR beta chain was obtained from a study of cytomegalovirus exposure and HLA in healthy donors. Per germline, CDR1 SGHDT and CDR2 YYEEEE. Trimming stripped 4 bases from V and 1 base from J, with 16 bases between. This CDR3 is 16 amino acids long. PCR involved 60 Vbeta and 13 Jbeta primers. Here immunoSEQ multiplex PCR was the method, and the copy in TCRdb shows in-frame clones only, minus some. Among 150,000 to 200,000 clones listed, 83% were seen once. This chain joins TRBV5-6 and TRBJ2-3; weak D call: TRBD1 (7 bases). The sequenced sample was PBMCs. This TCR came from a man between 45 and 60 years old in good health and CMV-seropositive. CDR3 nucleotide sequence: TGTGCCAGCAGCCATTACAGGGGAGGTGGCACAGATACGCAGTATTTT. Its translation: CASSHYRGGGTDTQYF. Combining the CDR3 with reference TRBV5-6 and TRBJ2-3 gives the whole variable domain DAGVTQSPTHLIKTRGQQVTLRCSPKSGHDTVSWYQQALGQGPQFIFQYYEEEERQRGNFPDRFSGHQFPNYSSELNVNALLLGDSALYLCASSHYRGGGTDTQYFGPGTRLTVL.